This T cell receptor (beta chain) was profiled in a study of blood T cell repertoires in COVID-19. Germline V CDR1 and CDR2: MDHEN, SYDVKM. This CDR3 spans 13 amino acids. Trimming took 4 bases from V and 2 from J, leaving 9 bases between them. The method was immunoSEQ multiplex PCR; TCRdb's version includes in-frame clones alone and lacks a portion of them. The data contain about 220,000 clones, 80% to 90% of them seen just once; the ten biggest clones take up approximately 2.6%. Specimen: peripheral blood. The TCR comes from a man in his fifties who had recovered from COVID-19. The chain is built from TRBV28 and TRBJ2-7; D unclear. The chain's CDR3 is CASSYQNTYEQYF. The CDR3 DNA is TGTGCCAGCAGTTACCAGAATACCTACGAGCAGTACTTC.